Listed below are T cell receptor beta chains from one sample, sequenced in a study of shared clonotypes between healthy human individuals. Assay used: immunoSEQ multiplex PCR; TCRdb lists only in-frame clones, some missing. The sample carries about 820,000 clones, 85% to 95% recorded once. Source material: naive CD8+ T cells sorted from blood. These receptors were collected from a man aged 25-40 years in good health. Both conserved end residues are part of each CDR3. Fields, in order: CDR3 DNA, CDR3 protein, J gene, D gene, clone size, V gene. The D gene is left open where the match is weak. Some rows have no size entry. The others give once, few or many, or a class for an expanded clone.

cdr3_nt: TGTGCCAGCAGCTTAAAAACTAGCGGGAGCTCCTACAATGAGCAGTTCTTC
cdr3_aa: CASSLKTSGSSYNEQFF
j_call: TRBJ2-1
d_call: TRBD2
clone_size: NA
v_call: TRBV7-8

cdr3_nt: TGTGCCAGCAGCTTCGGACTAGCGGGAGGTTACTACGAGCAGTACTTC
cdr3_aa: CASSFGLAGGYYEQYF
j_call: TRBJ2-7
d_call: TRBD2
clone_size: NA
v_call: TRBV7-2

cdr3_nt: TGTGCCAGTAGTGATCAGGATTACGAGCAGTACTTC
cdr3_aa: CASSDQDYEQYF
j_call: TRBJ2-7
d_call: NA
clone_size: NA
v_call: TRBV19

cdr3_nt: TGTGCCAGCAGCTTCCACGCGGACGGGACAGGGTGGTCTGGGGCCAACGTCCTGACTTTC
cdr3_aa: CASSFHADGTGWSGANVLTF
j_call: TRBJ2-6
d_call: TRBD1
clone_size: NA
v_call: TRBV5-8

cdr3_nt: TGTGCCAGCAGCTGGAGACCGGGTGCTGAAAAACTGTTTTTT
cdr3_aa: CASSWRPGAEKLFF
j_call: TRBJ1-4
d_call: NA
clone_size: NA
v_call: TRBV7-8

cdr3_nt: TGTGCCAGCAGTTACTCTCTAAACAATGAGCAGTTCTTC
cdr3_aa: CASSYSLNNEQFF
j_call: TRBJ2-1
d_call: NA
clone_size: NA
v_call: TRBV6-6

cdr3_nt: TGTGCCAGCAGTGAACGAGACAGGGGAACTGAAGCTTTCTTT
cdr3_aa: CASSERDRGTEAFF
j_call: TRBJ1-1
d_call: TRBD1
clone_size: NA
v_call: TRBV6-1

cdr3_nt: TGCGCCAGCAGCTTCACCGGGGTGAACACCGGGGAGCTGTTTTTT
cdr3_aa: CASSFTGVNTGELFF
j_call: TRBJ2-2
d_call: NA
clone_size: NA
v_call: TRBV5-1

cdr3_nt: TGTGCCAGCAGCTTAGGGACTAGCGCTTACGAGCAGTACTTC
cdr3_aa: CASSLGTSAYEQYF
j_call: TRBJ2-7
d_call: TRBD2
clone_size: NA
v_call: TRBV7-9

cdr3_nt: TGTGCCACCAGCAGAACCCATGTTGGGGGGGACAGCACAGATACGCAGTATTTT
cdr3_aa: CATSRTHVGGDSTDTQYF
j_call: TRBJ2-3
d_call: TRBD2
clone_size: NA
v_call: TRBV15

cdr3_nt: TGTGCCAGCAGCTACAGGGCCGGAATCTACGAGCAGTACTTC
cdr3_aa: CASSYRAGIYEQYF
j_call: TRBJ2-7
d_call: NA
clone_size: NA
v_call: TRBV27

cdr3_nt: TGTGCCAGCAGCTCAGCAAACTACGAGCAGTACTTC
cdr3_aa: CASSSANYEQYF
j_call: TRBJ2-7
d_call: NA
clone_size: NA
v_call: TRBV5-5

cdr3_nt: TGTGCCAGCAGTTCCCGGGACGGGACAGGAGAGACCCAGTACTTC
cdr3_aa: CASSSRDGTGETQYF
j_call: TRBJ2-5
d_call: TRBD1
clone_size: NA
v_call: TRBV28

cdr3_nt: TGCACCAGCAGCCAAGATCTAGCGGGTCGGCAGTTCTTC
cdr3_aa: CTSSQDLAGRQFF
j_call: TRBJ2-1
d_call: NA
clone_size: NA
v_call: TRBV1

cdr3_nt: TGTGCCAGCAGCCTCGGACTAGCGGGAGTATCGTCCTACAATGAGCAGTTCTTC
cdr3_aa: CASSLGLAGVSSYNEQFF
j_call: TRBJ2-1
d_call: TRBD2
clone_size: NA
v_call: TRBV7-8

cdr3_nt: TGTGCCAGCAGCACGGGACAGCCGATTCTTAACTACGAGCAGTACTTC
cdr3_aa: CASSTGQPILNYEQYF
j_call: TRBJ2-7
d_call: TRBD1
clone_size: NA
v_call: TRBV7-9

cdr3_nt: TGCGCCAGCAGCCAAGAATCCCCGACTAGCGGCTGGAACAATGAGCAGTTCTTC
cdr3_aa: CASSQESPTSGWNNEQFF
j_call: TRBJ2-1
d_call: TRBD2
clone_size: NA
v_call: TRBV4-1

cdr3_nt: TGCGCCAGCTCCCCGCGGAGGAACACTGAAGCTTTCTTT
cdr3_aa: CASSPRRNTEAFF
j_call: TRBJ1-1
d_call: NA
clone_size: few
v_call: TRBV4-1

cdr3_nt: TGTGCCAGCGGGACAGGGGGCATCGGGGAGCTGTTTTTT
cdr3_aa: CASGTGGIGELFF
j_call: TRBJ2-2
d_call: TRBD1
clone_size: NA
v_call: TRBV6-6

cdr3_nt: TGTGCCAGCAGCCCGCGGACAGGAGTGGGTGGCTACACCTTC
cdr3_aa: CASSPRTGVGGYTF
j_call: TRBJ1-2
d_call: TRBD1
clone_size: NA
v_call: TRBV5-4

cdr3_nt: TGTGCCAGCAGTTTACCAGGGAGGCCCCAGCATTTT
cdr3_aa: CASSLPGRPQHF
j_call: TRBJ1-5
d_call: NA
clone_size: NA
v_call: TRBV27

cdr3_nt: TGCAGCGCCGAGGGGGGGGATGACTATGGCTACACCTTC
cdr3_aa: CSAEGGDDYGYTF
j_call: TRBJ1-2
d_call: NA
clone_size: NA
v_call: TRBV29-1

cdr3_nt: TGTGCCAGCAGCCGGTCACAGGGGGCCGGAGAGACCCAGTACTTC
cdr3_aa: CASSRSQGAGETQYF
j_call: TRBJ2-5
d_call: TRBD1
clone_size: NA
v_call: TRBV7-8

cdr3_nt: TGCGCCAGCACAGGGACTAGCGGACAAGAGACCCAGTACTTC
cdr3_aa: CASTGTSGQETQYF
j_call: TRBJ2-5
d_call: TRBD2
clone_size: NA
v_call: TRBV5-1

cdr3_nt: TGTGCCAGCAGCTTAGGGCCGGGGTTCGGCATTCAGTACTTC
cdr3_aa: CASSLGPGFGIQYF
j_call: TRBJ2-4
d_call: NA
clone_size: NA
v_call: TRBV11-2

cdr3_nt: TGTGCCAGTAGGGCTAGCGGGAGTTACCACGAGCAGTACTTC
cdr3_aa: CASRASGSYHEQYF
j_call: TRBJ2-7
d_call: TRBD2
clone_size: NA
v_call: TRBV19

cdr3_nt: TGTGCCAGCAGCTTAATAGCTGGGGCAGATACGCAGTATTTT
cdr3_aa: CASSLIAGADTQYF
j_call: TRBJ2-3
d_call: NA
clone_size: NA
v_call: TRBV11-2

cdr3_nt: TGTGCCAGCAGCTTCGGCGGGAGTACGATTTCCTACGAGCAGTACTTC
cdr3_aa: CASSFGGSTISYEQYF
j_call: TRBJ2-7
d_call: TRBD2
clone_size: NA
v_call: TRBV5-4

cdr3_nt: TGTGCCAGTAGTAGGCAGGGAGAGTCCTACGAGCAGTACTTC
cdr3_aa: CASSRQGESYEQYF
j_call: TRBJ2-7
d_call: NA
clone_size: NA
v_call: TRBV19

cdr3_nt: TGCGCCAGCAGCATAGGACTAGCGGGAGGGCGAGGATATGTGGAGCAGTTCTTC
cdr3_aa: CASSIGLAGGRGYVEQFF
j_call: TRBJ2-1
d_call: TRBD2
clone_size: NA
v_call: TRBV5-1

cdr3_nt: TGCAGCGTTGAAGAGGGGGGTCCCAATGAGCAGTTCTTC
cdr3_aa: CSVEEGGPNEQFF
j_call: TRBJ2-1
d_call: NA
clone_size: NA
v_call: TRBV29-1

cdr3_nt: TGTGCCAGCAACCCACGTAGCGGGAGGGCCTCCGAGCAGTACTTC
cdr3_aa: CASNPRSGRASEQYF
j_call: TRBJ2-7
d_call: TRBD2
clone_size: NA
v_call: TRBV28

cdr3_nt: TGTGCCAAAAAAAACCCCTCCCTGGACACCGGGGAGCTGTTTTTT
cdr3_aa: CAKKNPSLDTGELFF
j_call: TRBJ2-2
d_call: NA
clone_size: NA
v_call: TRBV2

cdr3_nt: TGTGCCAGCAGCGTAGCTGGGGGGGGGCTCAATAGGGCGAATGAGCAGTTCTTC
cdr3_aa: CASSVAGGGLNRANEQFF
j_call: TRBJ2-1
d_call: NA
clone_size: NA
v_call: TRBV9

cdr3_nt: TGTGCCAGCAGCTTAGGTGGTTTGGAAAAACTGTTTTTT
cdr3_aa: CASSLGGLEKLFF
j_call: TRBJ1-4
d_call: NA
clone_size: once
v_call: TRBV7-9

cdr3_nt: TGTGCCAGCAGAGAACAGGGAAGTAGGGTGTACGAGCAGTACTTC
cdr3_aa: CASREQGSRVYEQYF
j_call: TRBJ2-7
d_call: NA
clone_size: NA
v_call: TRBV6-5

cdr3_nt: TGTGCCAGCAGTTTATGGCGAGAAGAGACCCAGTACTTC
cdr3_aa: CASSLWREETQYF
j_call: TRBJ2-5
d_call: NA
clone_size: NA
v_call: TRBV27

cdr3_nt: TGTGCCAGCAGTTACCGATCACCGAAAGGGTACTACGAGCAGTACTTC
cdr3_aa: CASSYRSPKGYYEQYF
j_call: TRBJ2-7
d_call: NA
clone_size: NA
v_call: TRBV6-5

cdr3_nt: TGTGCCAGCAGCTTAGGGCTAGCGGGAGAAGGGGGCACCTACAATGAGCAGTTCTTC
cdr3_aa: CASSLGLAGEGGTYNEQFF
j_call: TRBJ2-1
d_call: TRBD2
clone_size: NA
v_call: TRBV7-6

cdr3_nt: TGTGCCAGCAGTCCCATGGACCTCGGGACTTCTGGGGCCAACGTCCTGACTTTC
cdr3_aa: CASSPMDLGTSGANVLTF
j_call: TRBJ2-6
d_call: NA
clone_size: NA
v_call: TRBV27

cdr3_nt: TGTGCCAGCAGCTTAGAAGCGGGAGGGGACAATGAGCAGTTCTTC
cdr3_aa: CASSLEAGGDNEQFF
j_call: TRBJ2-1
d_call: TRBD2
clone_size: once
v_call: TRBV7-8

cdr3_nt: TGCAGTGCTTCTGCCGCGGACAGGGGGTCGTACACTGAAGCTTTCTTT
cdr3_aa: CSASAADRGSYTEAFF
j_call: TRBJ1-1
d_call: TRBD1
clone_size: NA
v_call: TRBV29-1

cdr3_nt: TGTGCCAGCAGGCCTCAGGGGGTCGCTAACTATGGCTACACCTTC
cdr3_aa: CASRPQGVANYGYTF
j_call: TRBJ1-2
d_call: TRBD1
clone_size: NA
v_call: TRBV28

cdr3_nt: TGTGCCAGCAGTTTATTTTTGGGGGCGGGACAGCCCCAGCATTTT
cdr3_aa: CASSLFLGAGQPQHF
j_call: TRBJ1-5
d_call: NA
clone_size: NA
v_call: TRBV28

cdr3_nt: TGTGCCAGCAGTTTAATACCGGGGAACTCCTACGAGCAGTACTTC
cdr3_aa: CASSLIPGNSYEQYF
j_call: TRBJ2-7
d_call: NA
clone_size: once
v_call: TRBV27

cdr3_nt: TGCGCCAGCAGCCAAGAGCCGGGACAGTCTTATGGCTACACCTTC
cdr3_aa: CASSQEPGQSYGYTF
j_call: TRBJ1-2
d_call: TRBD1
clone_size: once
v_call: TRBV4-1

cdr3_nt: TGTGCCAGCAGTTTAATGGTTGGGACAGGTTCCCGCTACGAGCAGTACTTC
cdr3_aa: CASSLMVGTGSRYEQYF
j_call: TRBJ2-7
d_call: TRBD1
clone_size: NA
v_call: TRBV27

cdr3_nt: TGTGCCAGTAGTATGCTGGCGGGAGGGTACAATGAGCAGTTCTTC
cdr3_aa: CASSMLAGGYNEQFF
j_call: TRBJ2-1
d_call: TRBD2
clone_size: NA
v_call: TRBV19

cdr3_nt: TGCGCCAGCAGCCATAGGACAGCGAACTATGGCTACACCTTC
cdr3_aa: CASSHRTANYGYTF
j_call: TRBJ1-2
d_call: NA
clone_size: NA
v_call: TRBV4-3

cdr3_nt: TGTGCCAGCAGCTTCACTAGTAGCACAGATACGCAGTATTTT
cdr3_aa: CASSFTSSTDTQYF
j_call: TRBJ2-3
d_call: NA
clone_size: NA
v_call: TRBV5-8

cdr3_nt: TGTGCCTGGAGTCCCCCGCCGTATGCCCAGTACTTC
cdr3_aa: CAWSPPPYAQYF
j_call: TRBJ2-5
d_call: NA
clone_size: NA
v_call: TRBV30

cdr3_nt: TGTGCCAGCAGTTCGTGGGACAGGCATTACGAGCAGTACTTC
cdr3_aa: CASSSWDRHYEQYF
j_call: TRBJ2-7
d_call: TRBD1
clone_size: NA
v_call: TRBV27

cdr3_nt: TGTGCCAGCAGCCAAATCGGACACGCCTCCCCTGAAGCTTTCTTT
cdr3_aa: CASSQIGHASPEAFF
j_call: TRBJ1-1
d_call: NA
clone_size: NA
v_call: TRBV14

cdr3_nt: TGCAGCGTTGAAGAGATAGGGCAGGAAGAGACCCAGTACTTC
cdr3_aa: CSVEEIGQEETQYF
j_call: TRBJ2-5
d_call: NA
clone_size: NA
v_call: TRBV29-1

cdr3_nt: TGCAGCGTTTTCATTTTCGGCAACACAGATACGCAGTATTTT
cdr3_aa: CSVFIFGNTDTQYF
j_call: TRBJ2-3
d_call: NA
clone_size: NA
v_call: TRBV29-1